The clone carrying this TCR beta chain has only a few counts. Its antigen remains unidentified. The data stem from a study of cytomegalovirus exposure and HLA in healthy donors. Findings and limits, study-wide: Reported findings show TCR beta sequences accurately forecast HLA-A and HLA-B alleles in most subjects. Later analysis identified about 15,000 TCR beta sequences associated with HLA alleles, using a false discovery rate threshold of 0.05. There were some V segments, including TRBV6-2 and TRBV6-3, excluded as indistinguishable. Using the classifier, cytomegalovirus status was reportedly diagnosed with high specificity and sensitivity.

The CDR3 is 15 amino acids. Germline V gene lookup returns CDR1 LGHNA and CDR2 YSLEER. Trimming cost V 4 bases and J 0 bases, with 12 bases left between them. It was with 60 Vbeta and 13 Jbeta primers that the PCR ran. Assay used: immunoSEQ multiplex PCR; TCRdb lists only in-frame clones, some missing. The sample yields about 90,000 clones, more than 55% seen once. The gene calls are TRBV4-3 and TRBJ1-2; possible D gene TRBD1, 5 bases. Sequences were obtained from PBMCs. This receptor was taken from a woman between 45 and 65 years old in good health and CMV-seropositive. The CDR3 bases are TGCGCCAGCAGCCCCCGGACATCATCTAACTATGGCTACACCTTC. Amino acid sequence: CASSPRTSSNYGYTF.